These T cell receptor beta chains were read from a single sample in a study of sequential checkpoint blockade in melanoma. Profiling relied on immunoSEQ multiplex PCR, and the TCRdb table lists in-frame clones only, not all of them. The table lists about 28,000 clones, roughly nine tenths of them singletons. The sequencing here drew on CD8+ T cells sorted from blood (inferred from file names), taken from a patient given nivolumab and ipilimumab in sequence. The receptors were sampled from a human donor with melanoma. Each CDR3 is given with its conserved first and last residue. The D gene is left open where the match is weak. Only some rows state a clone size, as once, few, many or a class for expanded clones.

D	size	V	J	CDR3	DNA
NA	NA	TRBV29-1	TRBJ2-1	CSVEAGGLSYNEQFF	TGCAGCGTTGAAGCCGGGGGGCTCTCCTACAATGAGCAGTTCTTC
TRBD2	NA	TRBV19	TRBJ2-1	CASSPLEAGVYNEQFF	TGTGCCAGTAGTCCGCTCGAAGCGGGGGTCTACAATGAGCAGTTCTTC
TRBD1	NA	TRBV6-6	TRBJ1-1	CASSSLTGSNTEAFF	TGTGCCAGCAGTTCACTGACAGGGTCGAACACTGAAGCTTTCTTT
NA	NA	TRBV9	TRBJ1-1	CASSVGGRAEAFF	TGTGCCAGCAGCGTAGGAGGGAGAGCTGAAGCTTTCTTT
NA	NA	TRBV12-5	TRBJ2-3	CASGLYLGGSTDTQYF	TGTGCTAGTGGTTTGTATCTAGGAGGAAGCACAGATACGCAGTATTTT
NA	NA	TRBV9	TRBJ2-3	CASSVGGGPGDTQYF	TGTGCCAGCAGCGTAGGGGGAGGCCCAGGGGATACGCAGTATTTT
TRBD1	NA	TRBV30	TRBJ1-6	CAWIKTGGSYNSPLHF	TGTGCCTGGATAAAAACAGGGGGCTCCTATAATTCACCCCTCCACTTT
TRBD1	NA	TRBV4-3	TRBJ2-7	CASSRGQGSYEQYF	TGCGCCAGCAGCCGAGGACAGGGTAGCTACGAGCAGTACTTC
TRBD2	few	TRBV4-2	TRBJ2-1	CASSARLADYNEQFF	TGTGCCAGCAGCGCACGACTAGCGGATTACAATGAGCAGTTCTTC
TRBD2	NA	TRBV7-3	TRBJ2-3	CASSEFPGLAVPDTQYF	TGTGCCAGCAGCGAGTTCCCGGGACTAGCGGTCCCAGATACGCAGTATTTT
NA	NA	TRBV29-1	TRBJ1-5	CSVQESGVQPQHF	TGCAGCGTACAGGAGAGTGGCGTTCAGCCCCAGCATTTT